This T cell receptor beta chain was observed in a study of blood T cell dynamics during melanoma immunotherapy. Study summary: Metastatic melanoma patients received first-line pembrolizumab or nivolumab plus ipilimumab. Findings of the study overall: Unlike progressors, later disease-control patients had W3 repertoires gaining clonality or diversity.

Germline CDR1 is SGHDT and CDR2 is YYEEEE. Trimming removed 2 bases from V and 1 base from J, with 13 bases in between. The CDR3 is 15 residues long. Method: immunoSEQ multiplex PCR; TCRdb's copy keeps in-frame clones and lacks some. The sample lists more than 10,000 clones, 75% to 85% occurring once. Time point: week 3, after first cycle of checkpoint inhibitor. This clone is deemed medium-sized. The antigen is unknown. This sequence originates from a human donor with melanoma. The J gene is TRBJ2-7, the V gene TRBV5-6; D possibly uses TRBD1 or TRBD2 (5 bases each). This specimen was blood, taken from a patient treated with checkpoint blockade. The DNA of the CDR3 is TGTGCCAGCAGCTTCCCGGGACCCACGTCCTACGAGCAGTACTTC. Its protein is CASSFPGPTSYEQYF.